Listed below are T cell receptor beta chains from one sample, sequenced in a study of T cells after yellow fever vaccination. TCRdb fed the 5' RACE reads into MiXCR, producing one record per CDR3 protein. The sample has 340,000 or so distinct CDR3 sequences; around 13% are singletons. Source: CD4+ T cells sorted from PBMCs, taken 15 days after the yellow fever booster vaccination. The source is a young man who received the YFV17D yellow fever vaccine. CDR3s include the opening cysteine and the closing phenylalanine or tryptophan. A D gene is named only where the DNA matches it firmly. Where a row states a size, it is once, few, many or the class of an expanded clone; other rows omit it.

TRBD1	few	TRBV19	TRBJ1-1	CASRKDRLSTEAFF	TGTGCCAGTAGGAAGGACAGGTTGAGCACTGAAGCTTTCTTT
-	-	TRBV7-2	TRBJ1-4	CASSLGGAYNEKLFF	TGTGCCAGCAGCTTAGGAGGGGCCTATAATGAAAAACTGTTTTTT
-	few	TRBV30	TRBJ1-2	CAWSTGPGYTF	TGTGCCTGGAGTACTGGGCCGGGCTACACCTTC
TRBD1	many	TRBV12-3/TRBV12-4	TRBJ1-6	CASSLDRVDNSPLHF	TGTGCCAGCAGTCTCGACAGGGTAGATAATTCACCCCTCCACTTT
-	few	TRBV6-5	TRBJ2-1	CASSYSGAREQFF	TGTGCCAGCAGTTACTCGGGGGCCCGTGAGCAGTTCTTC
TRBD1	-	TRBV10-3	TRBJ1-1	CAIKGQGLVTEAFF	TGTGCCATCAAGGGACAGGGTTTGGTCACTGAAGCTTTCTTT
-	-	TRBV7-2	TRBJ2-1	CASSLGVSNEQFF	TGTGCCAGCAGCTTAGGAGTCAGCAATGAGCAGTTCTTC
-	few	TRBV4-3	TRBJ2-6	CASSRQGTFSGANVLTF	TGCGCCAGCAGCCGGCAGGGGACATTCTCTGGGGCCAACGTCCTGACTTTC
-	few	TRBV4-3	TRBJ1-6	CASSQVRGSSSYNSPLHF	TGCGCCAGCAGCCAAGTAAGGGGCAGCAGCTCCTATAATTCACCCCTCCACTTT
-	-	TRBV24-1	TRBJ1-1	CATSDLGSGVNTEAFF	TGTGCCACCAGTGATTTGGGGAGCGGGGTGAACACTGAAGCTTTCTTT
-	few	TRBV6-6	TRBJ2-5	CASSYHRDKETQYF	TGTGCCAGCAGTTACCACCGGGATAAAGAGACCCAGTACTTC
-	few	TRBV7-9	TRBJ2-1	CASGPLSSYNEQFF	TGTGCCTCCGGCCCGTTGAGCTCCTACAATGAGCAGTTCTTC
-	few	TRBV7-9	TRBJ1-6	CASSRGNYNSPLHF	TGTGCCAGCAGCCGGGGGAACTATAATTCACCCCTCCACTTT
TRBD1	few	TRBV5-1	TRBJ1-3	CASSGQGAPGNTIYF	TGCGCCAGCAGCGGACAGGGGGCGCCTGGAAACACCATATATTTT
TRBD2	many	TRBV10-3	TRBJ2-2	CATRSHVAGGNTGELFF	TGTGCCACCCGCTCACACGTAGCGGGGGGGAACACCGGGGAGCTGTTTTTT
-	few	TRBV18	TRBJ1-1	CASSPRSGTEAFF	TGTGCCAGCTCACCAAGATCGGGGACTGAAGCTTTCTTT
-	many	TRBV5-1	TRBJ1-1	CASSLWGGTEAFF	TGTGCCAGCAGTTTATGGGGGGGCACTGAAGCTTTCTTT
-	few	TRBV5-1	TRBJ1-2	CASSFVGGPNGYTF	TGCGCCAGCAGCTTTGTGGGGGGCCCCAACGGCTACACCTTC
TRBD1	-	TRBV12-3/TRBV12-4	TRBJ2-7	CASTLTGGNEQYF	TGTGCCAGCACCCTAACAGGGGGGAACGAGCAGTACTTC
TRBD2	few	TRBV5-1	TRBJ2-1	CASSLVLAGGGEQFF	TGCGCCAGCAGCTTGGTCCTAGCGGGGGGAGGTGAGCAGTTCTTC
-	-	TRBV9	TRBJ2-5	CASSGHRAETQYF	TGTGCCAGCAGCGGTCACAGGGCAGAGACCCAGTACTTC
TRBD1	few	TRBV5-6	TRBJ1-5	CASSLGQGAWQPQHF	TGTGCCAGCAGCTTGGGTCAGGGGGCATGGCAGCCCCAGCATTTT
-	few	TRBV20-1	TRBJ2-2	CSARDAGSYTGELFF	TGCAGTGCTAGAGATGCTGGGTCGTACACCGGGGAGCTGTTTTTT
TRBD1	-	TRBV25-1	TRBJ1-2	CASSASQGVRNTNYGYTF	TGTGCCAGCAGTGCTTCACAGGGGGTGAGGAATACCAACTATGGCTACACCTTC
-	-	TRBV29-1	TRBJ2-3	CSGGPAGDTQYF	TGCAGCGGCGGTCCCGCGGGAGATACGCAGTATTTT
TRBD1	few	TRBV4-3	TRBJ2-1	CASSQERQGQYNEQFF	TGCGCCAGCAGCCAAGAAAGACAGGGTCAATACAATGAGCAGTTCTTC
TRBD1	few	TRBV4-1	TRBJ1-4	CASSHAGTGNEKLFF	TGCGCCAGCAGCCATGCCGGGACAGGGAATGAAAAACTGTTTTTT
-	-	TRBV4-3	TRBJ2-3	CASSQDSLGAAPQYF	TGCGCCAGCAGCCAAGATTCCCTAGGAGCCGCTCCGCAGTATTTT
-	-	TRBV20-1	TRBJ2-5	CSARVPRGEETQYF	TGCAGTGCTAGGGTCCCCAGGGGCGAGGAGACCCAGTACTTC
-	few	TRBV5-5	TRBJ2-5	CASSLLGGAGETQYF	TGTGCCAGCAGCTTGCTTGGGGGGGCCGGGGAGACCCAGTACTTC
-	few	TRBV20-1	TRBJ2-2	CSAVSSGELFF	TGCAGTGCCGTCAGTTCCGGGGAGCTGTTTTTT
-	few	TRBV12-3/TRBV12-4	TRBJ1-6	CASSLMGRGSPLHF	TGTGCCAGCAGTTTGATGGGGCGCGGGTCACCCCTCCACTTT
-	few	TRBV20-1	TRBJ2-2	CSVGSSNTGELFF	TGCAGTGTGGGTAGCTCTAACACCGGGGAGCTGTTTTTT
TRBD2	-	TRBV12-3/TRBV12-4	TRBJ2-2	CASSLGSSGLGGGELFF	TGTGCCAGCAGTTTAGGGTCCTCGGGACTAGGAGGCGGGGAGCTGTTTTTT
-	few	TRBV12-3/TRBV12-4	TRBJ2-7	CASSFERGYEQYF	TGTGCCAGCAGTTTTGAGAGGGGTTACGAGCAGTACTTC
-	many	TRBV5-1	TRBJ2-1	CASSLEVGRGAIF	-
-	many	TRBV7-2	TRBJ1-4	CASSPRGGAGKLFF	TGTGCCAGCAGCCCTCGGGGGGGGGCCGGAAAACTGTTTTTT
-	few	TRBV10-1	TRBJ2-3	CASSTTSRDTQYF	TGCGCCAGCAGCACTACTAGCAGAGATACGCAGTATTTT
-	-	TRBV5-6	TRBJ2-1	CASTQGAYNEQFF	TGTGCCAGCACCCAGGGAGCCTACAATGAGCAGTTCTTC
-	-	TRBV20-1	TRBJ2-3	CSASRESTDTQYF	TGCAGTGCTAGTAGAGAAAGCACAGATACGCAGTATTTT
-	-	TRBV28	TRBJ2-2	CASSLGGLGTGELFF	TGTGCCAGCAGCCTAGGGGGGCTAGGCACCGGGGAGCTGTTTTTT
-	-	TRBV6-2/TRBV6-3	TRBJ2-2	CASRLQGTGELFF	TGTGCCAGCAGACTTCAGGGGACCGGGGAGCTGTTTTTT
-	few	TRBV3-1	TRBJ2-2	CASSRTGTGELFF	TGTGCCAGCAGCCGAACAGGGACCGGGGAGCTGTTTTTT
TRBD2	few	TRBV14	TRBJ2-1	CASSKLAGGKPYNEQFF	TGTGCCAGCAGCAAACTAGCGGGGGGGAAGCCCTACAATGAGCAGTTCTTC
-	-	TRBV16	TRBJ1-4	CASSRIATNEKLFF	TGTGCCAGCAGTCGAATTGCAACTAATGAAAAACTGTTTTTT
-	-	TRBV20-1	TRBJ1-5	CSARHLDQPQHF	TGCAGTGCTAGACATTTGGATCAGCCCCAGCATTTT
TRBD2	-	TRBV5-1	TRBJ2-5	CASSWKPRTSGGETQYF	TGCGCCAGCAGCTGGAAGCCCCGGACTAGCGGGGGAGAGACCCAGTACTTC
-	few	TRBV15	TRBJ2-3	CATSRRGPFFNTQYF	TGTGCCACCAGCAGACGAGGCCCGTTCTTTAATACGCAGTATTTT
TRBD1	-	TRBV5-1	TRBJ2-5	CASSRGQFLQETQYF	TGCGCCAGCAGTCGGGGACAGTTCTTACAAGAGACCCAGTACTTC
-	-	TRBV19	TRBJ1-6	CASMGQGNSPLHF	TGTGCCAGTATGGGGCAGGGTAATTCACCCCTCCACTTT
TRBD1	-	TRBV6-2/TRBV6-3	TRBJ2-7	CASRSGTGGVNEQYF	TGTGCCAGCAGATCCGGGACAGGGGGAGTAAACGAGCAGTACTTC
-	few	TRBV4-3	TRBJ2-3	CASSQDPPETSTDTQYF	TGCGCCAGCAGCCAAGATCCTCCGGAAACTAGCACAGATACGCAGTATTTT
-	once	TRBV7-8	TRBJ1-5	CASSLWSGSNQPQHF	TGTGCCAGCAGCTTATGGTCGGGTTCCAATCAGCCCCAGCATTTT
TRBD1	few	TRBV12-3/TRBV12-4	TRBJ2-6	CASRRQGDSGANVLTF	TGTGCCAGCAGACGACAGGGGGATTCTGGGGCCAACGTCCTGACTTTC